These T cell receptor beta chains were read from a single sample in a study of CD8+ T cells in alopecia areata. Profiling relied on immunoSEQ multiplex PCR, and the TCRdb table lists in-frame clones only, not all of them. The table lists 150,000 to 200,000 clones, approximately 59% of them singletons. The starting material was CD4+ T cells sorted from blood, obtained at week 0. The receptor source for this set is a human donor with alopecia areata. Each CDR3 is given with its conserved first and last residue. D genes are given only for firm matches.

15	TRBV10-3	TRBJ2-2	.	CAIRTGTANTGEPFF	TGTGCCATCAGGACCGGGACGGCAAACACCGGGGAGCCGTTTTTT
14	TRBV30	TRBJ1-5	.	CAWSVQGTNQPQHF	TGTGCCTGGAGTGTACAGGGCACCAATCAGCCCCAGCATTTT
16	TRBV29-1	TRBJ2-2	TRBD2	CSVEDSRGGLTGELFF	TGCAGCGTTGAAGATTCCCGGGGGGGCCTCACCGGGGAGCTGTTTTTT
15	TRBV9	TRBJ2-6	.	CASSVANSGANVLTF	TGTGCCAGCAGCGTAGCCAACTCTGGGGCCAACGTCCTGACTTTC
16	TRBV10-3	TRBJ2-3	TRBD1	CAIKDRGTGQRDTQYF	TGTGCCATCAAAGACAGGGGAACGGGCCAAAGGGATACGCAGTATTTT
15	TRBV30	TRBJ1-2	TRBD1	CAWSAGTGGNYGYTF	TGTGCCTGGAGTGCCGGGACAGGGGGGAACTATGGCTACACCTTC
14	TRBV15	TRBJ2-1	.	CATSRKERVDEQFF	TGTGCCACCAGCAGAAAGGAGCGAGTGGATGAGCAGTTCTTC
12	TRBV29-1	TRBJ2-5	.	CSVHGWQETQYF	TGCAGCGTTCACGGCTGGCAAGAGACCCAGTACTTC
13	TRBV7-9	TRBJ2-5	.	CASSLRGRETQYF	TGTGCCAGCAGCTTAAGAGGGCGAGAGACCCAGTACTTC
16	TRBV18	TRBJ1-2	TRBD1	CASSPGQGAFGYGYTF	TGTGCCAGCTCGCCGGGACAGGGGGCTTTCGGATATGGCTACACCTTC
15	TRBV7-3	TRBJ1-6	TRBD1	CASSPGQENNSPLHF	TGTGCCAGCAGCCCCGGACAGGAGAATAATTCACCCCTCCACTTT